The 6 T cell receptor beta chains below all came from one sample that was sequenced in a study of T cell repertoires in cytomegalovirus infection. For these TCRs, the target antigens are not known. TCRdb analysed the reads with MiXCR anew, one entry per CDR3 protein. The sample includes some 480,000 distinct CDR3 sequences, around 35% seen only once; the top ten take around a sixth. Sequencing used cultured PBMCs, obtained from culture after CMV antigen stimulation. Receptor source: a human donor in good health (CMV status not recorded). Some clones in this sample may be carry-over from other donors' samples.

The CDR3 reads CASSVDLRGHQPQHF. Written as DNA, the CDR3 is TGTGCCAGCAGCGTAGATCTCAGGGGGCATCAGCCCCAGCATTTT. The chain uses TRBV9 and TRBJ1-5, with TRBD1 identical over 8 bases. Per germline, CDR1 SGDLS and CDR2 YYNGEE. With 0 bases clipped from V and 5 bases from J, the junction kept 4 bases outside the gene matches. The CDR3 is made up of 15 amino acids.

The genes are TRBV29-1 and TRBJ2-4, with D possibly called TRBD1 or TRBD2 (5 bases each). The CDR3 contains 14 residues. Trimming stripped 0 bases from V and 6 bases from J, with 12 bases between. The germline CDR1 and CDR2 sequences are SQVTM and ANQGSEA. CDR3 loop: CSVEDRRDPNIQYF. In DNA, the CDR3 is TGCAGCGTTGAAGATCGCAGGGACCCAAACATTCAGTACTTC.

This clonotype was counted a few times. The V call is TRBV28, the J call TRBJ2-3, with D possibly matching TRBD2 (6 bases). From germline, CDR1 is MDHEN and CDR2 SYDVKM. Trimming pared 6 bases from V and 6 bases from J, leaving 16 bases between. The CDR3 consists of 14 residues. CDR3 region: CASSREYGGDTQYF. DNA of the CDR3: TGTGCCAGCAGCCGGGAGTATGGAGGTGATACGCAGTATTTT.

This clonotype was recorded many times. The V call is TRBV7-2, the J call TRBJ2-5; D call uncertain. There are 12 residues in the CDR3. Germline V gene sequence: CDR1 SGHTA, CDR2 FQGNSA. V lost 5 bases to trimming and J lost 2 bases, with 6 bases between them. CDR3 sequence: CASSRVQETQYF. The CDR3 bases are TGTGCCAGCAGCCGCGTTCAAGAGACCCAGTACTTC.

V and J are TRBV12-3 or TRBV12-4 and TRBJ2-5; D unclear. The CDR3 is 13 amino acids. V lost 6 bases to trimming and J lost 5 bases, with 13 bases between them. The DNA for the CDR3 is TGTGCCAGCAGCCGGACCAACGGGGAGACCCAGTACTTC. It is translated as CASSRTNGETQYF.

This clonotype was seen a few times. The chain couples TRBV28 to TRBJ2-2; D unclear. The length of the CDR3 is 14 residues. Trimming took off 4 bases at V and 4 bases at J, with 10 bases between the two ends. Germline CDR1 MDHEN, CDR2 SYDVKM. The CDR3 DNA sequence: TGTGCCAGCAGTTCCCCCCCCGTCACCGGGGAGCTGTTTTTT. This gives the protein CASSSPPVTGELFF.